This TCR beta chain was captured in a study of blood T cell repertoires in COVID-19. Study context: From the United States, Italy and Spain came samples of acute and convalescent COVID-19. Sources were T cells, B-cell-depleted T cells, or PBMCs; the material itself was cDNA or gDNA.

V lost 6 bases, J lost 10 bases, and 10 bases lay in between. Per germline, CDR1 MDHEN and CDR2 SYDVKM. This CDR3 contains 12 residues. Per the study methods: Quantification of nucleated cells was approximated via reference gene primer amplification. Generated by immunoSEQ multiplex PCR, the TCRdb table keeps only in-frame clones and is missing some. The V and J calls and clone size are taken from that table; D and trimming were inferred from the DNA. The data contain 65,000 to 70,000 clones, 87% of them singletons. V usage is TRBV28 and J usage is TRBJ1-6; D is perhaps TRBD1 (6 bases). This TCR was sampled from a man between 50 and 59 years old with active COVID-19. The sequenced material came from peripheral blood. This chain's CDR3 is CASRPGESPLHF. The DNA for the CDR3 is TGTGCCAGCAGGCCAGGGGAGTCACCCCTCCACTTT.